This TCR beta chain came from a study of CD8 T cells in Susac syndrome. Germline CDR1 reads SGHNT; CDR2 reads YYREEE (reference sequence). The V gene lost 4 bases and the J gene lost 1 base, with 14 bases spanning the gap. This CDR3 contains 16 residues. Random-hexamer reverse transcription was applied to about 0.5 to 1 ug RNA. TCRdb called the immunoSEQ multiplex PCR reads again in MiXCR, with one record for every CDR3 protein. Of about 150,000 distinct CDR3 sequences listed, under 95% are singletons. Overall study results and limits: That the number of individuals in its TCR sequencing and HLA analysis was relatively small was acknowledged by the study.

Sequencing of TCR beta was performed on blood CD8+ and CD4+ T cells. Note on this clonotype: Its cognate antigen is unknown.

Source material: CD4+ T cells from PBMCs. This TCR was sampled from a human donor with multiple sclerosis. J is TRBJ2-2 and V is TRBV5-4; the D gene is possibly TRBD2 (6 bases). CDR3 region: CASSRGGTVNTGELFF. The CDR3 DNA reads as TGTGCCAGCAGCCGTGGAGGGACGGTGAACACCGGGGAGCTGTTTTTT.